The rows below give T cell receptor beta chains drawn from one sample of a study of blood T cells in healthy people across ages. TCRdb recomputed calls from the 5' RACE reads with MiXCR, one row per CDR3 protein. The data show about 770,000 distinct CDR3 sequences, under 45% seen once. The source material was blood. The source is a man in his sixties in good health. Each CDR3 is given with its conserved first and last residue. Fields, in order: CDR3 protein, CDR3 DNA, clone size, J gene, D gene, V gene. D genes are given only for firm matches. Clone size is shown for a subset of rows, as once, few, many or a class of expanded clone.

CASNRGSNNEQFF	TGTGCCAGTAACAGGGGATCCAACAATGAGCAGTTCTTC	.	TRBJ2-1	TRBD1	TRBV6-5
CASSITGNEQYF	TGTGCCAGCAGCATAACGGGGAACGAGCAGTACTTC	few	TRBJ2-7	.	TRBV7-2
CASSQANEQYF	TGCGCCAGCAGCCAAGCAAACGAGCAGTACTTC	many	TRBJ2-7	.	TRBV4-1
CSVASGNYEQYF	TGCAGCGTTGCTAGCGGAAACTACGAGCAGTACTTC	many	TRBJ2-7	TRBD2	TRBV29-1
CASTLTGYEQYF	TGTGCCAGCACCCTGACAGGCTACGAGCAGTACTTC	few	TRBJ2-7	.	TRBV12-3/TRBV12-4
CASSSLGALFSNTQYF	TGTGCCAGCAGTTCCTTAGGGGCATTGTTCAGTAATACGCAGTATTTT	.	TRBJ2-3	.	TRBV12-3/TRBV12-4
CASGLQGARREKLFF	TGTGCCAGCGGCTTGCAGGGGGCGCGAAGGGAAAAACTGTTTTTT	.	TRBJ1-4	TRBD1	TRBV11-2
CSADGQGVRTDTQYF	TGCAGTGCCGACGGACAGGGGGTTCGTACAGATACGCAGTATTTT	.	TRBJ2-3	TRBD1	TRBV20-1
CASSPTSGRPGTTDTQYF	TGTGCCAGCAGCCCGACTAGCGGGCGCCCCGGCACAACAGATACGCAGTATTTT	few	TRBJ2-3	TRBD2	TRBV27
CASSQAPQEFQYF	TGTGCCAGCAGCCAAGCCCCTCAGGAATTTCAGTACTTC	.	TRBJ2-4	.	TRBV3-1
CASSFPGQGYGYTF	TGTGCCAGCAGCTTTCCGGGACAGGGCTATGGCTACACCTTC	.	TRBJ1-2	TRBD1	TRBV6-2/TRBV6-3
CATSRDGETQYF	TGTGCCACCAGCAGAGACGGAGAGACCCAGTACTTC	many	TRBJ2-5	.	TRBV15
CASSGGQKSNYGYTF	TGCGCCAGCAGCGGCGGACAGAAGAGTAACTATGGCTACACCTTC	few	TRBJ1-2	.	TRBV5-1
CASSGTSTGQYF	TGTGCCAGCAGTGGGACTAGCACCGGGCAGTACTTC	few	TRBJ2-5	TRBD2	TRBV27
CASSSGQGEGSYNEQFF	TGTGCCAGCAGCTCCGGACAGGGCGAGGGGTCCTACAATGAGCAGTTCTTC	.	TRBJ2-1	TRBD1	TRBV7-2